The 2 T cell receptor beta chains listed next were all sequenced from one sample in a study of shared clonotypes between healthy human individuals. Naivety among CD8 cells was defined by CD45RO negativity and positive CCR7 selection, thereby excluding terminally differentiated effector memory CD45RA+ cells. Data came from immunoSEQ multiplex PCR; TCRdb stores just in-frame clones and leaves some out. The profile shows 600,000 or so clones, roughly 98% of them singletons. Material for sequencing was naive CD8+ T cells sorted from blood. Receptor source: a man under 40 in good health.

The chain recombines TRBV4-1 with TRBJ2-3; D gene ambiguous. The ends were cut back, 6 bases at V and 5 bases at J, with 6 bases in the middle. The CDR3 is made up of 11 amino acids. Germline V gene data show CDR1 as MGHRA and CDR2 as YSYEKL. In DNA form, the CDR3 reads TGCGCCAGCAGAGGGCGAGATACGCAGTATTTT. Amino acids: CASRGRDTQYF.

The CDR3 DNA sequence: TGCAGCTCCCAGCCGGGACAGGGTAACAATGAGCAGTTCTTC. Translating gives CSSQPGQGNNEQFF. V gene TRBV29-1 combines with J gene TRBJ2-1; 9 nucleotides agree with TRBD1. The CDR3 is made up of 14 amino acids. The junction had 10 bases not matched to a gene; V was cut back by 8 bases and J by 5 bases. CDR1 is SQVTM and CDR2 is ANQGSEA in the germline V gene.